This TCR beta chain is from a study of technical replicates of blood from several donors. Per the germline V gene, CDR1 is LGHNA and CDR2 is YSLEER. The V end lost 5 bases, the J end lost 0 bases, and 10 bases lay between the germline ends. The CDR3 covers 15 residues. Method: immunoSEQ multiplex PCR; TCRdb's copy keeps in-frame clones and lacks some. The data show around 70,000 clones, with 95% to 97% seen just once and about 0.3% held by the top ten. Sample: T cells isolated from PBMCs. The chain combines TRBV4-3 with TRBJ1-4; perhaps TRBD1 as D (6 bases). The sequence was collected from a human donor in good health. CDR3 nucleotides: TGCGCCAGCAGCGGCCGGACAGCAACTAATGAAAAACTGTTTTTT. It specifies CASSGRTATNEKLFF.